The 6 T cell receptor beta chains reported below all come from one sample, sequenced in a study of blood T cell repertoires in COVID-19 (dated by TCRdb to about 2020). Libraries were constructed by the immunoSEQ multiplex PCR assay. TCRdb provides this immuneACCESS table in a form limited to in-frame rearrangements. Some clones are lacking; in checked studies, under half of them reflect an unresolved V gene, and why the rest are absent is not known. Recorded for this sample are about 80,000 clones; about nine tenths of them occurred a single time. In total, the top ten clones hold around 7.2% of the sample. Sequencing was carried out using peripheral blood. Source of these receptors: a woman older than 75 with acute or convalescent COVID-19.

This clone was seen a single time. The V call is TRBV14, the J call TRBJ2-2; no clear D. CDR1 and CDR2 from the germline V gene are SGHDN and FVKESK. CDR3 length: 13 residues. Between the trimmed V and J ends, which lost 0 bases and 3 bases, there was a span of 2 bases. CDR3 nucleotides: TGTGCCAGCAGCCAAGACTACACCGGGGAGCTGTTTTTT. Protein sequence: CASSQDYTGELFF.

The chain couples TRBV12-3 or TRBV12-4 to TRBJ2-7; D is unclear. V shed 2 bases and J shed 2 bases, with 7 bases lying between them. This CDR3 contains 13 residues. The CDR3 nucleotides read TGTGCCAGCAGTTTACACAGAACCTACGAGCAGTACTTC. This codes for CASSLHRTYEQYF.

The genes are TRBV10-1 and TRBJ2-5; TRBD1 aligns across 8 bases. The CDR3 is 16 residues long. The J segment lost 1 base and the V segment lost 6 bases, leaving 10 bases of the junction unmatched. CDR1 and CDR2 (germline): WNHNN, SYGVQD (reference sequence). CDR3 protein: CASSQGQGAGQETQYF. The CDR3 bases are TGCGCCAGCAGCCAAGGGCAGGGGGCAGGCCAAGAGACCCAGTACTTC.

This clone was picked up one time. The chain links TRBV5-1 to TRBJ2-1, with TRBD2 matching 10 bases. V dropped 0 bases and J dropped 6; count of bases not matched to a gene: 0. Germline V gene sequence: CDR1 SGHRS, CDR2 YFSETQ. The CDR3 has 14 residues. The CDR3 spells CASSLGLAGNEQFF. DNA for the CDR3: TGCGCCAGCAGCTTGGGACTAGCGGGCAATGAGCAGTTCTTC.

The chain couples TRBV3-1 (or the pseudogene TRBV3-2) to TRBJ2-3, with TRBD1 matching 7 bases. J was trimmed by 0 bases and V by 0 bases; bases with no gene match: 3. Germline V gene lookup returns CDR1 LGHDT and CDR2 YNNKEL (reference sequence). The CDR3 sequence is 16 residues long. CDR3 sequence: CASSQDTGASTDTQYF. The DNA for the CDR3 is TGTGCCAGCAGCCAAGATACAGGGGCTAGCACAGATACGCAGTATTTT.

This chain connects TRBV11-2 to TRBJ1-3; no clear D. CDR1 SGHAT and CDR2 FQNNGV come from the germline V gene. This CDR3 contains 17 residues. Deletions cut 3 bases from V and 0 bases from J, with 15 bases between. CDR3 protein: CASSFTRGFYSGNTIYF. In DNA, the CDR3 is TGTGCCAGCAGCTTCACTCGGGGTTTCTACTCTGGAAACACCATATATTTT.